These T cell receptor beta chains were read from a single sample in a study of blood T cell repertoires in COVID-19. The data were produced by immunoSEQ multiplex PCR, yet TCRdb's version contains in-frame clones alone and is incomplete. The sample shows more than 6,500 clones, 86% of them seen only once. The material sequenced was peripheral blood. These receptors all come from a woman in her fifties or sixties with active COVID-19. Each CDR3 is given with its conserved first and last residue. The D gene is left open where the match is weak. Clone size is stated in some rows and not others, as once, few, many or a class when expanded.

CASSYSDRGPYNEQFF	TGTGCCAGCAGTTACTCGGACAGGGGTCCCTACAATGAGCAGTTCTTC	TRBD1	-	TRBV6-5	TRBJ2-1
CASSQGSTSGGNTGELFF	TGCGCCAGCAGCCAAGGGTCAACTAGCGGGGGGAACACCGGGGAGCTGTTTTTT	TRBD2	-	TRBV4-3	TRBJ2-2
CASSQEGARANYGYTF	TGCGCCAGCAGCCAAGAGGGGGCCCGAGCTAACTATGGCTACACCTTC	-	few	TRBV4-1	TRBJ1-2
CASSLMTGYEQYF	TGTGCCAGCAGCCTAATGACGGGATACGAGCAGTACTTC	-	-	TRBV14	TRBJ2-7
CASSPGFSSEQYF	TGTGCCAGCTCCCCAGGGTTTTCGAGTGAGCAGTACTTC	-	-	TRBV19	TRBJ2-7
CASSFTGGSEAFF	TGTGCCAGCAGTTTCACAGGTGGTTCTGAAGCTTTCTTT	-	-	TRBV6-5	TRBJ1-1
CASGLVRGSGNTIYF	TGTGCTAGTGGTTTGGTACGAGGCTCTGGAAACACCATATATTTT	-	-	TRBV12-5	TRBJ1-3
CASSVGTADTQYF	TGTGCCAGCAGCGTAGGCACGGCAGATACGCAGTATTTT	-	-	TRBV9	TRBJ2-3
CAVRGTNEKLFF	TGTGCCGTCAGGGGCACTAATGAAAAACTGTTTTTT	-	medium-sized	TRBV6-5	TRBJ1-4
CSVGGQTSTGELFF	TGCAGCGTGGGGGGACAGACGTCCACCGGGGAGCTGTTTTTT	-	-	TRBV29-1	TRBJ2-2
CASSQSRGGRETQYF	TGCGCCAGCAGCCAATCCCGGGGGGGCCGGGAGACCCAGTACTTC	TRBD2	-	TRBV4-1	TRBJ2-5
CASSSTDAPFVQYF	TGTGCCAGCAGCTCCACAGATGCCCCCTTTGTGCAGTACTTC	-	-	TRBV11-3	TRBJ2-7
CASSLDLAGGYSYEQYF	TGTGCCAGCAGCTTAGATCTAGCGGGGGGGTACTCCTACGAGCAGTACTTC	TRBD2	-	TRBV7-9	TRBJ2-7
CASSSPTEGNTIYF	TGTGCCAGCAGTTCTCCAACGGAGGGAAACACCATATATTTT	-	-	TRBV5-4	TRBJ1-3
CASSLDRGYGYTF	TGTGCCAGCAGTTTAGACAGGGGCTATGGCTACACCTTC	TRBD1	few	TRBV28	TRBJ1-2
CASSVGGTTNTEAFF	TGTGCCAGCAGCGTGGGAGGGACGACGAACACTGAAGCTTTCTTT	-	-	TRBV9	TRBJ1-1
CASGTGGVYADTQYF	TGTGCCTCCGGGACAGGGGGAGTTTATGCAGATACGCAGTATTTT	TRBD1	-	TRBV9	TRBJ2-3
CASSPGLAGLNEQFF	TGCGCCAGCAGCCCCGGACTAGCGGGGCTCAATGAGCAGTTCTTC	TRBD2	-	TRBV5-1	TRBJ2-1
CASSLAGEGAVPGANVLTF	TGTGCCAGCAGTTTGGCGGGGGAAGGGGCCGTGCCTGGGGCCAACGTCCTGACTTTC	TRBD2	-	TRBV27	TRBJ2-6
CASSRGPDRPYEQYF	TGCGCCAGCAGCCGAGGACCCGACAGACCCTACGAGCAGTACTTC	-	-	TRBV4-1	TRBJ2-7
CASSSLGSKETQYF	TGTGCCAGCAGCTCATTGGGGAGTAAAGAGACCCAGTACTTC	-	few	TRBV7-9	TRBJ2-5
CASRGGGSAYNEQFF	TGTGCCAGCAGGGGCGGGGGTAGTGCCTACAATGAGCAGTTCTTC	TRBD2	-	TRBV27	TRBJ2-1
CASRVTGRNTEAFF	TGTGCCAGCAGGGTTACAGGGCGTAACACTGAAGCTTTCTTT	-	-	TRBV2	TRBJ1-1
CASSQDLLSSTDTQYF	TGCGCCAGCAGCCAAGATTTGTTGTCTAGCACAGATACGCAGTATTTT	-	-	TRBV4-3	TRBJ2-3
CASILSSGGMGEQFF	TGTGCCAGCATCCTATCTAGCGGGGGGATGGGTGAGCAGTTCTTC	TRBD2	once	TRBV7-9	TRBJ2-1
CASSWTGTGDTGELFF	TGCGCCAGCAGCTGGACCGGGACAGGAGACACCGGGGAGCTGTTTTTT	TRBD1	-	TRBV5-1	TRBJ2-2
CASQRTGDISSGANVLTF	TGTGCCAGCCAGCGGACAGGGGATATTAGCTCTGGGGCCAACGTCCTGACTTTC	TRBD1	-	TRBV9	TRBJ2-6